This T cell receptor (beta chain) was documented in a study of identical twins. The study's findings and limits: Analyses of zero insertions could be partly confounded by invariant MAIT and iNKT cells. Shared out-of-frame alpha sequences (those common to twins) showed excess low generation probability.

The CDR3 consists of 16 residues. Trimming at V came to 5 bases and at J to 3 bases, leaving 5 bases not matched to a gene. CDR1 is SEHNR, CDR2 FQNEAQ, per germline (reference sequence). This clonotype has a handful of counts. Its antigen remains unknown. With template switching, a universal primer site was added, and the cDNA carried unique molecular identifiers. Using its own MiXCR run on the 5' RACE reads, TCRdb lists one record per CDR3 protein. The repertoire holds around 680,000 distinct CDR3 sequences, with 8.5% to 9% as singletons. The same sample was also studied in work on yellow fever vaccine responses in identical twins.

The sequence came from a young woman in good health. The sequenced material came from PBMCs. The gene calls are TRBV7-9 and TRBJ2-2; 11 nucleotides align to TRBD2. The DNA of the CDR3 is TGTGCCAGCAGCGTTAGCGGGGGGGCCGACACCGGGGAGCTGTTTTTT. Protein sequence: CASSVSGGADTGELFF.